A single T cell receptor beta chain is shown here with its context. How the authors handled the data: The assay estimated nucleated cells by amplifying reference gene primers. Only in-frame clones appear in the TCRdb table, and some are missing; sequencing was by immunoSEQ multiplex PCR. V, J and clone size are those of that table, while D and trimming were read from the DNA. The sample carries 100,000 to 130,000 clones, about 90% recorded once. These data originate in a study of blood T cell repertoires in COVID-19. Across the study: PBMCs, B-cell-depleted T cells, or T cells were the source of the cDNA or gDNA that made up the material.

V dropped 1 base and J dropped 3 bases, with 16 bases sitting between them. CDR1 LGHDT and CDR2 YNNKEL come from the germline V gene (reference sequence). This CDR3 contains 17 residues. The specimen sequenced was peripheral blood. The TCR comes from a human donor in a cohort sampled during active COVID-19. The chain recombines TRBV3-1 (or the pseudogene TRBV3-2) with TRBJ1-5, with TRBD1 as a possible D gene (5 bases). The CDR3 sequence is CASSQGGSGFYNQPQHF. The CDR3 DNA sequence: TGTGCCAGCAGCCAAGGGGGTTCAGGGTTTTACAATCAGCCCCAGCATTTT.